A single sample is the source of the 26 T cell receptor beta chains below, sequenced in a study of identical twins (dated by TCRdb to 2016 to 2018). The library was prepared using 5' RACE. TCRdb lists the instrument as Illumina HiSeq 2000. The raw public reads went through TCRdb reprocessing: fastp at Q25, MiXCR clone calling, in-frame beta chains kept. Rows with a matching CDR3 protein are joined into one entry that keeps the most common DNA and genes. For this sample there are around 1.7 million distinct CDR3 sequences; roughly a third appear just once. The leading ten clones occupy 0.25% to 0.3% of the sample. What was sequenced was cord blood. The source is a newborn girl in good health.

This clonotype was counted a few times. The chain recombines TRBV5-1 with TRBJ1-5, with 7 bases aligning to TRBD1. The ends lost 2 bases at V and 2 bases at J; junction bases unmatched: 7. Germline CDR1 and CDR2: SGHRS and YFSETQ. The CDR3 totals 16 residues. The CDR3 region has the DNA TGCGCCAGCAGCTTACAGGGGACCTACGGCAATCAGCCCCAGCATTTT. Translated, it gives CASSLQGTYGNQPQHF.

This clonotype was seen at least ten times. V gene TRBV5-1 combines with J gene TRBJ2-3, with TRBD2 matching 11 bases. J was trimmed by 5 bases and V by 1 base; bases with no gene match: 3. Germline lookup yields CDR1 SGHRS and CDR2 YFSETQ. The CDR3 extends over 15 amino acids. The CDR3 is CASSLRLAGGDTQYF. The CDR3 DNA is TGCGCCAGCAGCTTGCGGCTAGCGGGAGGAGATACGCAGTATTTT.

This clonotype was detected a few times. V and J are TRBV4-2 and TRBJ2-7, with 8 bases aligning to TRBD1. The CDR3 is made up of 15 amino acids. Per germline, CDR1 LGHNA and CDR2 YNFKEQ. J gave up 2 bases and V 1 base, and 4 bases lay outside the gene matches. CDR3 coding DNA: TGTGCCAGCAGCCAAGCCGGACAGGGACCCTACGAGCAGTACTTC. Protein: CASSQAGQGPYEQYF.

This clonotype was counted only a few times. This rearrangement joins TRBV4-1 to TRBJ2-1; D gene uncertain. Between the trimmed V and J ends, which lost 0 bases and 12 bases, there was a span of 12 bases. Germline assignment: CDR1 MGHRA and CDR2 YSYEKL. This CDR3 is 13 amino acids long. CDR3 sequence (DNA): TGCGCCAGCAGCCAAGAAAGAGCAGTAGCGCAGTTCTTC. Translation gives CASSQERAVAQFF.

The chain joins TRBV19 to TRBJ2-7; 9 bases agree with TRBD1. The CDR3 sequence is 15 residues long. The germline gives CDR1 LNHDA, CDR2 SQIVND (reference sequence). The V segment lost 6 bases and the J segment 3 bases; nucleotides outside the gene matches: 9. The CDR3 DNA is TGTGCCAGTAGCACCAAGACAGGGGGTGGCTACGAGCAGTACTTC. It yields the protein CASSTKTGGGYEQYF.

This clonotype was counted a few times. This chain joins TRBV27 and TRBJ1-2; no definite D call. This CDR3 contains 12 residues. Germline lookup yields CDR1 MNHEY and CDR2 SMNVEV (reference sequence). With 8 bases removed from V and 4 bases from J, the gap between germline ends came to 11 bases. The CDR3 DNA is TGTGCCAGCGGCATGACGATCTATGGCTACACCTTC. This translates into CASGMTIYGYTF.

V gene TRBV12-3 or TRBV12-4 combines with J gene TRBJ2-7; D gene unclear. The DNA matches TRBJ2-5 better at its end, which makes the J call doubtful. The CDR3 length is 11 residues. The CDR3 nucleotides are TGTGCCAGCAGTGTCTCGCAGACCCAGTACTTC. This encodes CASSVSQTQYF.

The CDR3 DNA sequence: TGTGCCAGCAGCCAAGATATGACGAACACTGAAGCTTTCTTT. This translates into CASSQDMTNTEAFF. The V call is TRBV14, the J call TRBJ1-1; D gene uncertain. The CDR3 covers 14 residues. Trimming cost V 0 bases and J 1 base, with 6 bases left between them. Germline V gives CDR1 SGHDN, CDR2 FVKESK. Full variable domain (outside the CDR3, taken from reference TRBV14 and TRBJ1-1): EAGVTQFPSHSVIEKGQTVTLRCDPISGHDNLYWYRRVMGKEIKFLLHFVKESKQDESGMPNNRFLAERTGGTYSTLKVQPAELEDSGVYFCASSQDMTNTEAFFGQGTRLTVV.

The gene calls are TRBV4-1 and TRBJ2-7, with unresolved D. The CDR3 consists of 14 residues. Trimming left V 2 bases short and J 3 bases short, with 11 bases between. Germline loops: CDR1 MGHRA, CDR2 YSYEKL. In DNA form, the CDR3 reads TGCGCCAGCAGCCAACGGTTTGGGCTCTACGAGCAGTACTTC. Translated: CASSQRFGLYEQYF.

As to this clonotype: The CDR3 ends on some other residue instead of the conserved phenylalanine or tryptophan, so this is likely a read error. The chain is built from TRBV4-1 and TRBJ2-1; tentative D call: TRBD2 (5 bases). From germline, CDR1 is MGHRA and CDR2 YSYEKL. The V and J ends lost 1 base and 8 bases respectively, with 15 bases between them. The CDR3 consists of 15 residues. CDR3 bases: TGCGCCAGCAGCCAAGGCTGGGAGCGAGGGTATGAGCAGTTCTAC. Translating gives CASSQGWERGYEQFY.

The chain couples TRBV7-2 to TRBJ2-1; D gene uncertain. The V gene lost 1 base and the J gene lost 3 bases, with 4 bases spanning the gap. Germline CDR1 reads SGHTA; CDR2 reads FQGNSA. CDR3 length: 13 residues. The CDR3, as DNA: TGTGCCAGCAGCTTAGAGTTCTACAATGAGCAGTTCTTC. Encoded protein: CASSLEFYNEQFF.

This clonotype was recorded a few times. This rearrangement joins TRBV5-1 to TRBJ2-2, with 10 bases that match TRBD2. V dropped 2 bases and J dropped 1; count of bases not matched to a gene: 11. CDR3 length equals 19 residues. Germline CDR1 reads SGHRS; CDR2 reads YFSETQ. CDR3 protein: CASSFDTSGNEGNTGELFF. The CDR3 bases are TGCGCCAGCAGCTTTGATACTAGCGGGAATGAAGGGAACACCGGGGAGCTGTTTTTT.

The V call is TRBV27, the J call TRBJ1-6; D is uncertain. The germline V gene has CDR1 MNHEY and CDR2 SMNVEV (reference sequence). V gave up 5 bases and J gave up 6 bases, with 17 bases separating them. This CDR3 contains 16 residues. CDR3 amino acids: CASSLNDGAGNSPLHF. As DNA, the CDR3 is TGTGCCAGCAGTCTGAACGACGGAGCGGGTAATTCACCCCTCCACTTT.

The chain employs TRBV28 and TRBJ2-7; 10 nucleotides align to TRBD2. Germline V gene data show CDR1 as MDHEN and CDR2 as SYDVKM. The CDR3 runs 16 residues. With V trimmed by 3 bases and J by 0 bases, 5 bases remained unmatched. The CDR3 reads CASSFPLAGDSYEQYF. The CDR3 coding sequence is TGTGCCAGCAGTTTCCCCCTAGCGGGAGACTCCTACGAGCAGTACTTC.

The J gene is TRBJ2-5, the V gene TRBV5-1; 15 positions agree with TRBD2. The CDR3 totals 16 residues. J gave up 11 bases and V 4 bases, and 12 bases lay outside the gene matches. CDR1 is SGHRS and CDR2 is YFSETQ in the germline V gene. The CDR3 DNA sequence: TGCGCCAGCAGCCCGTGGACTAGCGGGAGGGGTAATGAGCAGTACTTC. Its protein product is CASSPWTSGRGNEQYF.

The chain carries TRBV20-1 and TRBJ2-7, with 7 bases aligning to TRBD2. Judging by the DNA end, TRBJ2-4 fits better; the J call may be wrong. The CDR3 loop spans 13 amino acids. Germline lookup yields CDR1 DFQATT and CDR2 SNEGSKA (reference sequence). CDR3 nucleotides: TGCAGTGTGGGAGGGGTGGCCAAAAACATTCAGTACTTC. Translated, it gives CSVGGVAKNIQYF.

The sample holds many counts of this clonotype. The chain recombines TRBV20-1 with TRBJ2-1; 7 bases match TRBD2. Germline V gives CDR1 DFQATT, CDR2 SNEGSKA (reference sequence). The CDR3 has 15 amino acids. Trimming cost V 1 base and J 5 bases; bases outside gene matches: 8. The CDR3 nucleotides read TGCAGTGCTAGAGTGGCGGGAGTTATCCACAATGAGCAGTTCTTC. Encoded protein: CSARVAGVIHNEQFF.

The V gene is TRBV5-5, the J gene TRBJ1-5, with D perhaps matching TRBD1 (6 bases). The germline CDR1 and CDR2 sequences are SGHKS and YYEKEE (reference sequence). CDR3 length equals 16 residues. Trimming stripped 5 bases from V and 0 bases from J, with 15 bases between. CDR3 coding DNA: TGTGCCAGCAGTAGGGACAACTTCTATAGCAATCAGCCCCAGCATTTT. It translates to CASSRDNFYSNQPQHF. The variable domain in full, completed from reference TRBV5-5 and TRBJ1-5, reads DAGVTQSPTHLIKTRGQQVTLRCSPISGHKSVSWYQQVLGQGPQFIFQYYEKEERGRGNFPDRFSARQFPNYSSELNVNALLLGDSALYLCASSRDNFYSNQPQHFGDGTRLSIL.

This clonotype occurred a few times. The chain carries TRBV7-9 and TRBJ1-2; D remains ambiguous. V was shortened by 5 bases and J by 4 bases, with 8 bases between the two germline ends. This CDR3 has 12 amino acids. Germline V gene sequence: CDR1 SEHNR, CDR2 FQNEAQ (reference sequence). In DNA, the CDR3 is TGTGCCAGCAGCGCCGACTTCTATGGCTACACCTTC. Protein product: CASSADFYGYTF.

A few counts support this clonotype. The V and J genes are TRBV29-1 and TRBJ1-2, with no clear D. Trimming pared 1 base from V and 5 bases from J, leaving 14 bases between. Per germline, CDR1 SQVTM and CDR2 ANQGSEA. This CDR3 region has 14 residues. The CDR3 region is CSVEVYGFYYGYTF. In DNA, the CDR3 is TGCAGCGTTGAAGTGTACGGGTTCTATTATGGCTACACCTTC.

In regard to this clonotype: A single base separates this from a much larger clone, so it may be a read error. The J gene is TRBJ2-5, the V gene TRBV28; 9 positions match TRBD1. The germline V gene encodes CDR1 MDHEN and CDR2 SYDVKM. The CDR3 spans 14 residues. The V and J ends lost 6 bases and 3 bases, in that order; junction bases with no gene match: 5. The chain's CDR3 is CASRPRDREETQYF. CDR3 coding DNA: TGTGCCAGCAGACCCAGGGACAGGGAAGAGACCCAGTACTTC.

The sample holds a few counts of this clonotype. V usage is TRBV5-1 and J usage is TRBJ1-5, with no clear D. Per germline, CDR1 SGHRS and CDR2 YFSETQ. Trimming took 1 base from V and 7 from J, leaving 15 bases between them. The CDR3 is 15 amino acids. CDR3 residues: CASSLQAQTGQPQHF. The CDR3 DNA reads TGCGCCAGCAGCTTGCAGGCTCAGACCGGGCAGCCCCAGCATTTT.

The chain uses TRBV30 and TRBJ1-1, with D maybe TRBD1 (5 bases). CDR3 size: 14 residues. Trimming stripped 3 bases from V and 0 bases from J, with 11 bases between. Germline assignment: CDR1 GTSNPN and CDR2 SVGIG (reference sequence). CDR3 amino acids: CAWSRTRLNTEAFF. In DNA, the CDR3 is TGTGCCTGGAGCCGGACACGCCTGAACACTGAAGCTTTCTTT.

The chain has TRBV2 and TRBJ1-5; no clear D. Germline-derived CDR1 and CDR2 are SNHLY and FYNNEI. This CDR3 is built from 14 residues. With 3 bases removed from V and 0 bases from J, the gap between germline ends came to 6 bases. The chain's CDR3 is CASSDSLSNQPQHF. The CDR3 region has the DNA TGTGCCAGCAGTGATTCTCTTAGCAATCAGCCCCAGCATTTT.

This sequence joins TRBV6-1 and TRBJ2-1; tentative D call: TRBD1 (5 bases). In germline, CDR1 is MNHNS, CDR2 SASEGT. V lost 5 bases and J lost 8, with 19 bases in between. There are 15 residues in the CDR3. CDR3 in DNA: TGTGCCAGCAGTCTACATGGGGCGGTCTTTGATGAGCAGTTCTTC. Translating it yields CASSLHGAVFDEQFF.

This clonotype was counted only a few times. This chain connects TRBV6-1 to TRBJ1-5; D might be TRBD1 (5 bases). V gave up 5 bases and J gave up 7 bases, with 15 bases separating them. Germline CDR1 reads MNHNS; CDR2 reads SASEGT. The CDR3 covers 14 residues. In DNA, the CDR3 is TGTGCCAGCAGTCTTACCCAGGGTCGGCAGCCCCAGCATTTT. Translated, it gives CASSLTQGRQPQHF.